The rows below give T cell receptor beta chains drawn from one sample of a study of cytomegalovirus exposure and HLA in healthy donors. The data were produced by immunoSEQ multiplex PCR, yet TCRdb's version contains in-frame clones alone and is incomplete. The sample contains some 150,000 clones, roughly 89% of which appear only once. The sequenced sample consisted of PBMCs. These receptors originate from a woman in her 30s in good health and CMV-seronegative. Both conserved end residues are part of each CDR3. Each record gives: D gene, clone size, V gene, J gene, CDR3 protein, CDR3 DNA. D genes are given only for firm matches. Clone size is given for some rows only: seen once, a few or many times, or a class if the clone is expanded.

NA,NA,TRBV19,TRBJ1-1,CASSIVGAKGSEAFF,TGTGCCAGTAGTATAGTGGGGGCGAAGGGATCTGAAGCTTTCTTT
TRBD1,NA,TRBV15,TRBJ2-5,CATSRDRGQETQYF,TGTGCCACCAGCAGAGACAGGGGGCAAGAGACCCAGTACTTC
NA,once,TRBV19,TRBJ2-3,CASSPRFKITDTQYF,TGTGCCAGTAGTCCCCGGTTTAAGATCACAGATACGCAGTATTTT
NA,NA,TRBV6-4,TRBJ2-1,CASSDSNPGPRQVF,TGTGCCAGCAGTGACTCGAATCCAGGGCCGAGACAGGTCTTC
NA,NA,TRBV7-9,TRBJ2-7,CASSFVSRRDSYEQYF,TGTGCCAGCAGCTTCGTATCTAGGCGGGACTCCTACGAGCAGTACTTC
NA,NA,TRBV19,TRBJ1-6,CASSFQGSYNSPLHF,TGTGCCAGTAGTTTTCAGGGATCCTATAATTCACCCCTCCACTTT
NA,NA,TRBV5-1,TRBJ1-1,CASRQGSANTEAFF,TGCGCCAGCAGACAGGGTTCGGCGAACACTGAAGCTTTCTTT
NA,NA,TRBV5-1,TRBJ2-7,CASMSTQGSYEQYF,TGCGCCAGCATGTCGACCCAGGGGTCTTACGAGCAGTACTTC
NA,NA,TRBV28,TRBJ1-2,CASSSTVLRGYTF,TGTGCCAGCAGTTCGACAGTCCTTCGGGGCTACACCTTC
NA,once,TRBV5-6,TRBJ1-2,CASSLGARVAYGYTF,TGTGCCAGCAGCTTGGGAGCCCGGGTCGCCTATGGCTACACCTTC
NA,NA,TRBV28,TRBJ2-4,CASSFGGAGDIQYF,TGTGCCAGCAGTTTCGGGGGAGCTGGGGACATTCAGTACTTC
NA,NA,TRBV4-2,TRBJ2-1,CASSQDELINEQFF,TGTGCCAGCAGCCAAGATGAACTGATCAATGAGCAGTTCTTC
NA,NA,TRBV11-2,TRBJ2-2,CASRHIRRTGELFF,TGTGCCAGCAGGCACATAAGGAGGACCGGGGAGCTGTTTTTT
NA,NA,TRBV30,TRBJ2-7,CAWSSGLPYEQYF,TGTGCCTGGAGTTCAGGGTTACCCTACGAGCAGTACTTC
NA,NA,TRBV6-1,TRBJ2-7,CASSSQGFEQYF,TGTGCCAGCAGTTCCCAGGGCTTCGAGCAGTACTTC
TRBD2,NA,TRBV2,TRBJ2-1,CASSPPPSGRVYNEQFF,TGTGCCAGCAGTCCTCCACCTAGCGGGAGGGTCTACAATGAGCAGTTCTTC
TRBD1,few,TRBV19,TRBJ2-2,CASSASRQGGGELFF,TGTGCCAGTAGTGCCTCAAGACAGGGCGGCGGGGAGCTGTTTTTT
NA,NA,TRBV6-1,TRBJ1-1,CASTPWGGTNTEAFF,TGTGCCAGCACCCCCTGGGGGGGTACGAACACTGAAGCTTTCTTT
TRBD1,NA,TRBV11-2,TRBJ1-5,CASSSGQKNQPQHF,TGTGCCAGCAGCTCGGGACAGAAAAATCAGCCCCAGCATTTT
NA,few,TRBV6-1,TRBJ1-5,CASRGGRDQPQHF,TGTGCCAGCAGGGGAGGGAGGGATCAGCCCCAGCATTTT
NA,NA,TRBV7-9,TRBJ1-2,CASSLYQTNYGYTF,TGTGCCAGCAGCTTATACCAGACAAACTATGGCTACACCTTC
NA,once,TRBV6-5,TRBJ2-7,CASSYAGVPYEQYF,TGTGCCAGCAGTTACGCAGGGGTCCCCTACGAGCAGTACTTC
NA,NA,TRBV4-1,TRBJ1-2,CASSQDRGGKVNYGYTF,TGCGCCAGCAGCCAAGATAGGGGGGGCAAGGTAAACTATGGCTACACCTTC